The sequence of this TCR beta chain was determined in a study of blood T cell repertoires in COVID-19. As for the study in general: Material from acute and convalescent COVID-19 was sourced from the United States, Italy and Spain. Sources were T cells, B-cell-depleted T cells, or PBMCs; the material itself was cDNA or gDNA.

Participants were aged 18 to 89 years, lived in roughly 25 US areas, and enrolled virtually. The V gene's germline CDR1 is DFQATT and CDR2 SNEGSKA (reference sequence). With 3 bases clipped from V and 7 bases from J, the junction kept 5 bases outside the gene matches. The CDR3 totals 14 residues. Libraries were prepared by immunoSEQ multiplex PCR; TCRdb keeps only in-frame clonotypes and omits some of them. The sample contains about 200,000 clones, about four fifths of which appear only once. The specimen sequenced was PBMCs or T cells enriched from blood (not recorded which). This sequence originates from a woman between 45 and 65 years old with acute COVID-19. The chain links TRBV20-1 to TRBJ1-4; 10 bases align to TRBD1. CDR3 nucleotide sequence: TGCAGTGCTAGTTGGGACAGGGGAGGTGAAAAACTGTTTTTT. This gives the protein CSASWDRGGEKLFF.